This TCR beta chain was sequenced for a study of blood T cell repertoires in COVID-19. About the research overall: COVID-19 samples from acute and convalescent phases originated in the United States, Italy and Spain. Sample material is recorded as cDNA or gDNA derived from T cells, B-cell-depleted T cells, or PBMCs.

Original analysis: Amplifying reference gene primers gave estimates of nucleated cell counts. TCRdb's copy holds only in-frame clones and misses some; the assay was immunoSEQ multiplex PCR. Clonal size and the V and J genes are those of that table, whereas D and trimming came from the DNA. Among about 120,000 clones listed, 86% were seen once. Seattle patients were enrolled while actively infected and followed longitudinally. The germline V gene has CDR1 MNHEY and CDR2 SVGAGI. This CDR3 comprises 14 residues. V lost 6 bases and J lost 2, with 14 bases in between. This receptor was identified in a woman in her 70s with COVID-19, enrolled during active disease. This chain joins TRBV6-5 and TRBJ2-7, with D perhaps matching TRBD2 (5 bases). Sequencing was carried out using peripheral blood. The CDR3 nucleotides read TGTGCCAGCAGGGGCCGGACTTTGACCTACGAGCAGTACTTC. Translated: CASRGRTLTYEQYF.